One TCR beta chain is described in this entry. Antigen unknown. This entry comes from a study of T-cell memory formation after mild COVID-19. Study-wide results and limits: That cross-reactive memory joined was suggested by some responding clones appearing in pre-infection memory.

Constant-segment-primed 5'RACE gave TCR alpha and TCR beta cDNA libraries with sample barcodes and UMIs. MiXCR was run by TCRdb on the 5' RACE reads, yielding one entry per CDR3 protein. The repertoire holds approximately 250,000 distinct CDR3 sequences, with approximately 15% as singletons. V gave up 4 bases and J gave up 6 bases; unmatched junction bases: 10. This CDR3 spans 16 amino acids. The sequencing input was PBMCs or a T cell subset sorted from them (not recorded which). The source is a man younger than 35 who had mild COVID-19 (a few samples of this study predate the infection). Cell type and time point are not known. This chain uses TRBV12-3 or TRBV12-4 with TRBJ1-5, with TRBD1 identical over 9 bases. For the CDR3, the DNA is TGTGCCAGCAGTTCACAGGGGGCTCTCAAGGCTCAGCCCCAGCATTTT. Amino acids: CASSSQGALKAQPQHF.